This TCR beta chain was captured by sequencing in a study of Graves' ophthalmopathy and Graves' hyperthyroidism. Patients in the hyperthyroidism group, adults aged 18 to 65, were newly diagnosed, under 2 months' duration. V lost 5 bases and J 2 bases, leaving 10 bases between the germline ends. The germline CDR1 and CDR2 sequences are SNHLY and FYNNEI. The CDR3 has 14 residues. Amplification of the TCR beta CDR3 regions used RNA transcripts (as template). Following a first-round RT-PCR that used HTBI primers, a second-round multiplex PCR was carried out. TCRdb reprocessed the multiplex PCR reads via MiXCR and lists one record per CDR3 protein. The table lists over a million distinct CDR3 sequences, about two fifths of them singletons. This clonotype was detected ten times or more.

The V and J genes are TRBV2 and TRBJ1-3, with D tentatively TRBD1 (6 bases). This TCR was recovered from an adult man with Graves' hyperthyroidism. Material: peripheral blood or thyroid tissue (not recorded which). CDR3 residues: CASSSNRAGNTIYF. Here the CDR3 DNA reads TGTGCCAGCAGTTCAAACAGGGCTGGAAACACCATATATTTT. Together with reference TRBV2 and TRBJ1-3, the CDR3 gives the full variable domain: EPEVTQTPSHQVTQMGQEVILRCVPISNHLYFYWYRQILGQKVEFLVSFYNNEISEKSEIFDDQFSVERPDGSNFTLKIRSTKLEDSAMYFCASSSNRAGNTIYFGEGSWLTVV.